A selection of T cell receptor beta chains follows, all from one sample in a study of early T cells in non-severe SARS-CoV-2 infection. Each CDR3 protein gets one entry after TCRdb re-called the 5' RACE reads with MiXCR. The sample shows around 64,000 distinct CDR3 sequences, 12% of them seen only once. The sample consisted of whole blood. These receptors came from an adult who was a healthcare worker with PCR-confirmed SARS-CoV-2 infection or an uninfected control (not recorded which). CDR3s include the opening cysteine and the closing phenylalanine or tryptophan. Each record gives: V gene, D gene, clone size, J gene, CDR3 protein, CDR3 DNA. D genes are given only for firm matches. Some rows have no size entry. The others give once, few or many, or a class for an expanded clone.

v_gene: TRBV15; d_gene: .; abundance: few; j_gene: TRBJ2-3; CDR3aa: CATSRDWADTQYF; CDR3nt: TGTGCCACCAGCAGAGATTGGGCAGATACGCAGTATTTT
v_gene: TRBV7-9; d_gene: TRBD1; abundance: many; j_gene: TRBJ2-2; CDR3aa: CASSHGDRRGELFF; CDR3nt: TGTGCCAGCAGCCATGGGGACAGACGCGGGGAGCTGTTTTTT
v_gene: TRBV7-3; d_gene: .; abundance: few; j_gene: TRBJ2-1; CDR3aa: CASSLVAHPNEQFF; CDR3nt: TGTGCCAGCAGCTTAGTCGCTCACCCCAATGAGCAGTTCTTC
v_gene: TRBV10-3; d_gene: .; abundance: few; j_gene: TRBJ2-5; CDR3aa: CASPPTGRQETQYF; CDR3nt: TGTGCCTCGCCCCCGACCGGTCGACAAGAGACCCAGTACTTC
v_gene: TRBV29-1; d_gene: .; abundance: .; j_gene: TRBJ2-1; CDR3aa: CSVALDTSSYNEQFF; CDR3nt: TGCAGCGTTGCGCTGGACACCAGCTCCTACAATGAGCAGTTCTTC
v_gene: TRBV6-1; d_gene: .; abundance: few; j_gene: TRBJ1-2; CDR3aa: CASSDHRQFLPENGYTF; CDR3nt: TGTGCCAGCAGTGACCACAGACAGTTCTTGCCCGAGAATGGCTACACCTTC
v_gene: TRBV7-9; d_gene: .; abundance: many; j_gene: TRBJ1-1; CDR3aa: CASSFYGTQNTEAFF; CDR3nt: TGTGCCAGCAGCTTCTACGGGACACAGAACACTGAAGCTTTCTTT
v_gene: TRBV7-9; d_gene: TRBD2; abundance: few; j_gene: TRBJ2-3; CDR3aa: CASSSTSGALYTQYF; CDR3nt: TGTGCCAGCAGCTCTACTAGCGGGGCTTTATATACGCAGTATTTT
v_gene: TRBV28; d_gene: TRBD1; abundance: medium-sized; j_gene: TRBJ2-5; CDR3aa: CASSLTDRQETQYF; CDR3nt: TGTGCCAGCAGTCTGACGGACAGGCAAGAGACCCAGTACTTC
v_gene: TRBV6-1; d_gene: .; abundance: once; j_gene: TRBJ2-7; CDR3aa: CASRGDSTYEQYF; CDR3nt: TGTGCCAGCAGAGGAGACAGCACCTACGAGCAGTACTTC
v_gene: TRBV6-6; d_gene: TRBD1; abundance: few; j_gene: TRBJ1-1; CDR3aa: CASSSQGQLSTEAFF; CDR3nt: TGTGCCAGCAGTAGCCAGGGACAGTTGAGCACTGAAGCTTTCTTT
v_gene: TRBV7-3; d_gene: .; abundance: many; j_gene: TRBJ2-7; CDR3aa: CASSLFEGYEQYF; CDR3nt: TGTGCCAGCAGCTTGTTCGAGGGCTACGAGCAGTACTTC
v_gene: TRBV5-5; d_gene: TRBD1; abundance: few; j_gene: TRBJ2-7; CDR3aa: CASSSGTGAYEQYF; CDR3nt: TGTGCCAGCAGCTCTGGGACAGGGGCCTACGAGCAGTACTTC
v_gene: TRBV4-3; d_gene: .; abundance: .; j_gene: TRBJ2-1; CDR3aa: CASSQNAGYNEQFF; CDR3nt: TGCGCCAGCAGCCAAAATGCGGGATACAATGAGCAGTTCTTC
v_gene: TRBV7-9; d_gene: .; abundance: many; j_gene: TRBJ2-5; CDR3aa: CASSFVGPQETQYF; CDR3nt: TGTGCCAGCAGCTTCGTTGGACCCCAAGAGACCCAGTACTTC
v_gene: TRBV29-1; d_gene: .; abundance: .; j_gene: TRBJ2-5; CDR3aa: CSGALSQETQYF; CDR3nt: TGCAGCGGGGCCCTTTCTCAAGAGACCCAGTACTTC
v_gene: TRBV6-5; d_gene: .; abundance: .; j_gene: TRBJ2-1; CDR3aa: CASSYWRGAEQFF; CDR3nt: TGTGCCAGCAGTTACTGGAGAGGCGCTGAGCAGTTCTTC
v_gene: TRBV20-1; d_gene: TRBD2; abundance: many; j_gene: TRBJ2-3; CDR3aa: CSARGLAGVEDTQYF; CDR3nt: TGCAGTGCTAGAGGACTAGCGGGGGTAGAAGATACGCAGTATTTT
v_gene: TRBV29-1; d_gene: TRBD1; abundance: many; j_gene: TRBJ1-2; CDR3aa: CSVEGQGYYGYTF; CDR3nt: TGCAGCGTTGAGGGACAGGGTTACTATGGCTACACCTTC
v_gene: TRBV15; d_gene: .; abundance: many; j_gene: TRBJ2-5; CDR3aa: CATSAVGLGETQYF; CDR3nt: TGTGCCACCAGCGCCGTGGGGCTAGGGGAGACCCAGTACTTC
v_gene: TRBV12-3/TRBV12-4; d_gene: TRBD2; abundance: .; j_gene: TRBJ2-5; CDR3aa: CASSPRGIAGVETQYF; CDR3nt: TGTGCCAGCAGTCCCCGAGGGATAGCGGGGGTGGAGACCCAGTACTTC
v_gene: TRBV25-1; d_gene: .; abundance: .; j_gene: TRBJ2-1; CDR3aa: CASSDRPLYEQFF; CDR3nt: TGTGCCAGCAGTGACCGACCCCTCTATGAGCAGTTCTTC
v_gene: TRBV7-8; d_gene: TRBD2; abundance: .; j_gene: TRBJ2-1; CDR3aa: CASSLGGSGGIYNEQFF; CDR3nt: TGTGCCAGCAGCTTAGGCGGGAGCGGCGGAATTTACAATGAGCAGTTCTTC
v_gene: TRBV4-1; d_gene: TRBD2; abundance: few; j_gene: TRBJ2-3; CDR3aa: CASSQELAGVLRDTQYF; CDR3nt: TGCGCCAGCAGCCAAGAACTAGCGGGAGTTTTGAGGGATACGCAGTATTTT
v_gene: TRBV2; d_gene: TRBD2; abundance: .; j_gene: TRBJ2-1; CDR3aa: CASSGTSGRQFF; CDR3nt: TGTGCCAGCAGCGGGACTAGCGGGAGGCAGTTCTTC
v_gene: TRBV4-3; d_gene: TRBD2; abundance: few; j_gene: TRBJ2-2; CDR3aa: CASSREGLAGDSTGELFF; CDR3nt: TGCGCCAGCAGCCGGGAGGGGTTGGCGGGAGATAGCACCGGGGAGCTGTTTTTT
v_gene: TRBV4-3; d_gene: TRBD1; abundance: .; j_gene: TRBJ2-1; CDR3aa: CASSQHLRDRGRYEQFF; CDR3nt: TGCGCCAGCAGCCAACACCTCCGGGACAGGGGGCGGTATGAGCAGTTCTTC
v_gene: TRBV11-2; d_gene: .; abundance: .; j_gene: TRBJ2-5; CDR3aa: CASSARRYQETQYF; CDR3nt: TGTGCCAGCAGCGCCCGACGGTACCAAGAGACCCAGTACTTC
v_gene: TRBV7-9; d_gene: .; abundance: few; j_gene: TRBJ2-5; CDR3aa: CASSLPKGGSQETQYF; CDR3nt: TGTGCCAGCAGCTTACCCAAGGGAGGCAGCCAAGAGACCCAGTACTTC
v_gene: TRBV20-1; d_gene: .; abundance: many; j_gene: TRBJ1-1; CDR3aa: CSASRDLLTEAFF; CDR3nt: TGCAGTGCCAGCAGGGACCTGTTGACTGAAGCTTTCTTT
v_gene: TRBV20-1; d_gene: .; abundance: many; j_gene: TRBJ1-5; CDR3aa: CSAKKTDSQNQPQHF; CDR3nt: TGCAGTGCAAAGAAAACGGACAGCCAAAATCAGCCCCAGCATTTT
v_gene: TRBV14; d_gene: TRBD2; abundance: many; j_gene: TRBJ2-2; CDR3aa: CASSRISGRSTGELFF; CDR3nt: TGTGCCAGCAGCCGAATTAGCGGGAGGAGCACCGGGGAGCTGTTTTTT
v_gene: TRBV9; d_gene: .; abundance: many; j_gene: TRBJ1-5; CDR3aa: CATEDCNQPQHF; CDR3nt: TGTGCCACAGAGGACTGCAATCAGCCCCAGCATTTT
v_gene: TRBV2; d_gene: TRBD2; abundance: many; j_gene: TRBJ2-2; CDR3aa: CASSDIRAGGPGTGELFF; CDR3nt: TGTGCCAGCAGTGATATACGAGCGGGAGGGCCGGGGACCGGGGAGCTGTTTTTT
v_gene: TRBV7-2; d_gene: .; abundance: many; j_gene: TRBJ2-5; CDR3aa: CASSFVIGVSETQYF; CDR3nt: TGTGCCAGCAGCTTCGTTATCGGGGTTAGCGAGACCCAGTACTTC
v_gene: TRBV12-3/TRBV12-4; d_gene: TRBD2; abundance: few; j_gene: TRBJ2-6; CDR3aa: CASRRTSGASSGANVLTF; CDR3nt: TGTGCCAGCCGAAGGACTAGCGGGGCCAGCTCTGGGGCCAACGTCCTGACTTTC
v_gene: TRBV6-1; d_gene: .; abundance: .; j_gene: TRBJ2-7; CDR3aa: CASSEDLQSYEQYF; CDR3nt: TGTGCCAGCAGTGAAGACTTACAGTCCTACGAGCAGTACTTC
v_gene: TRBV14; d_gene: .; abundance: many; j_gene: TRBJ2-2; CDR3aa: CASSPSVLANTGELFF; CDR3nt: TGTGCCAGCAGCCCCTCCGTCCTCGCGAACACCGGGGAGCTGTTTTTT
v_gene: TRBV7-3; d_gene: TRBD2; abundance: .; j_gene: TRBJ2-3; CDR3aa: CASSVRGTDTQYF; CDR3nt: TGTGCCAGCAGCGTGCGGGGGACGGATACGCAGTATTTT
v_gene: TRBV6-2/TRBV6-3; d_gene: TRBD2; abundance: .; j_gene: TRBJ2-7; CDR3aa: CASSSPPGAGVIEQYF; CDR3nt: TGTGCCAGCAGTTCCCCTCCGGGAGCGGGAGTTATCGAGCAGTACTTC
v_gene: TRBV5-1; d_gene: TRBD1; abundance: many; j_gene: TRBJ2-7; CDR3aa: CASRPGQHSYEQYF; CDR3nt: TGCGCCAGCAGACCGGGACAGCACTCCTACGAGCAGTACTTC
v_gene: TRBV7-9; d_gene: TRBD1; abundance: many; j_gene: TRBJ1-6; CDR3aa: CASSQTGDSPLHF; CDR3nt: TGTGCCAGCAGCCAAACAGGGGATTCACCCCTCCACTTT
v_gene: TRBV10-3; d_gene: .; abundance: many; j_gene: TRBJ2-3; CDR3aa: CAISESWGATQYF; CDR3nt: TGTGCCATCAGTGAGTCGTGGGGTGCGACGCAGTATTTT
v_gene: TRBV11-2; d_gene: .; abundance: many; j_gene: TRBJ1-1; CDR3aa: CASSTQGNTEAFF; CDR3nt: TGTGCCAGCAGCACACAGGGGAACACTGAAGCTTTCTTT
v_gene: TRBV6-4; d_gene: .; abundance: .; j_gene: TRBJ2-2; CDR3aa: CASSASGTTGELFF; CDR3nt: TGTGCCAGCAGCGCCTCCGGGACAACCGGGGAGCTGTTTTTT
v_gene: TRBV29-1; d_gene: TRBD1; abundance: .; j_gene: TRBJ1-2; CDR3aa: CSAERTGSAYGYTF; CDR3nt: TGCAGCGCTGAACGGACAGGGTCTGCCTATGGCTACACCTTC
v_gene: TRBV29-1; d_gene: .; abundance: .; j_gene: TRBJ1-2; CDR3aa: CSVRERGYGYTF; CDR3nt: TGCAGCGTCCGGGAGAGAGGCTATGGCTACACCTTC
v_gene: TRBV20-1; d_gene: TRBD2; abundance: few; j_gene: TRBJ2-7; CDR3aa: CSARRSGNPSYEQYF; CDR3nt: TGCAGTGCTAGACGGAGCGGGAACCCCTCCTACGAGCAGTACTTC
v_gene: TRBV9; d_gene: TRBD1; abundance: few; j_gene: TRBJ1-4; CDR3aa: CASSRGDRDEKLFF; CDR3nt: TGTGCCAGCAGCCGGGGGGACAGGGATGAAAAACTGTTTTTT
v_gene: TRBV27; d_gene: TRBD1; abundance: few; j_gene: TRBJ2-5; CDR3aa: CASRIFGTGGAETQYF; CDR3nt: TGTGCCAGCAGGATATTTGGGACAGGGGGTGCGGAGACCCAGTACTTC
v_gene: TRBV14; d_gene: TRBD1; abundance: .; j_gene: TRBJ1-4; CDR3aa: CASSVVGRGREKLFF; CDR3nt: TGTGCCAGCAGCGTTGTGGGCAGGGGGCGTGAAAAACTGTTTTTT
v_gene: TRBV12-3/TRBV12-4; d_gene: .; abundance: .; j_gene: TRBJ1-1; CDR3aa: CASSRTTGLNTEAFF; CDR3nt: TGTGCCAGCAGTAGGACCACAGGGTTGAACACTGAAGCTTTCTTT
v_gene: TRBV30; d_gene: TRBD2; abundance: .; j_gene: TRBJ2-2; CDR3aa: CAWRGLATGELFF; CDR3nt: TGTGCCTGGAGAGGACTAGCGACCGGGGAGCTGTTTTTT
v_gene: TRBV12-5; d_gene: .; abundance: .; j_gene: TRBJ2-1; CDR3aa: CASGLSRASYNEQFF; CDR3nt: TGTGCTAGTGGTTTGAGCAGGGCTTCCTACAATGAGCAGTTCTTC
v_gene: TRBV13; d_gene: TRBD1; abundance: few; j_gene: TRBJ2-7; CDR3aa: CASSPGDRDVYEQYF; CDR3nt: TGTGCCAGCAGCCCCGGGGACAGGGACGTCTACGAGCAGTACTTC